This T cell receptor (beta chain) stems from a study of human T cells and chemical hapten exposure. CDR1 and CDR2 from the germline V gene are SGHRS and YFSETQ. J gave up 5 bases and V 4 bases, and 9 bases lay outside the gene matches. This CDR3 contains 15 residues. In this sample, this clonotype turned up a few times. TCRdb re-derived calls from the RACE reads in MiXCR, one entry per CDR3 protein. The sample shows roughly 180,000 distinct CDR3 sequences, about 20% of them seen only once. The time point denotes: patch test 1, 2 weeks after DPC sensitization. Treatment noted: therapeutic diphenylcyclopropenone sensitization with weekly scalp DPC.

This specimen consisted of whole blood, obtained in connection with sensitization to the hapten diphenylcyclopropenone (DPC). The chain recombines TRBV5-1 with TRBJ2-3; 8 nucleotides match TRBD2. This receptor was taken from a woman in her 50s with alopecia areata. Some clones in this sample may be carry-over from other donors' samples. The CDR3 spells CASSLGTSEVDTQYF. CDR3 DNA sequence: TGCGCCAGCAGCCTCGGGACTAGTGAAGTAGATACGCAGTATTTT.